These T cell receptor beta chains were read from a single sample in a study of CD8 T cells in Susac syndrome. MiXCR, applied by TCRdb to the immunoSEQ multiplex PCR reads, yields one record per CDR3 protein. The sample consists of a few hundred thousand distinct CDR3 sequences, 85% to 95% of them appearing once. The sample consisted of CD4+ T cells from PBMCs. All receptors come from a human donor with multiple sclerosis. Both conserved end residues are part of each CDR3. A D gene is named only where the DNA matches it firmly. Only part of the rows carry a size: once, few, many, or a class if the clone is expanded.

>TRBV6-5|-|-|TRBJ2-5
TGTGCCAGCAGACATCAAGAGACCCAGTACTTC
CASRHQETQYF
>TRBV20-1|-|-|TRBJ2-5
TGCAGTGCTAGTGGGCAGGGGGGTTCGGAGACCCAGTACTTC
CSASGQGGSETQYF
>TRBV29-1|-|-|TRBJ2-1
TGCAGCGTTGACCGAGGAGGTGAGCAGTTCTTC
CSVDRGGEQFF
>TRBV6-2/TRBV6-3|-|-|TRBJ2-5
TGTGCCAGCCTAAGGAGGGCTGGGGAGACCCAGTACTTC
CASLRRAGETQYF
>TRBV6-5|-|-|TRBJ1-2
TGTGCCACTCTTGGGCAGGACTATGGCTACACCTTC
CATLGQDYGYTF
>TRBV9|-|once|TRBJ1-3
TGTGCCAGCAGCGTGGAAGGGGACTCTGGAAACACCATATATTTT
CASSVEGDSGNTIYF
>TRBV25-1|-|once|TRBJ1-4
TGTGCCAGCAGTGAAAGGAGCAGGGTACCTAAACTGTTTTTT
CASSERSRVPKLFF
>TRBV6-6|TRBD1|-|TRBJ1-1
TGTGCCAGCAGTTGGGACAGGGAGAACACTGAAGCTTTCTTT
CASSWDRENTEAFF
>TRBV29-1|TRBD1|-|TRBJ1-2
TGCAGCGTTGAAAGGCAGGGGGGAACTAACTATGGCTACACCTTC
CSVERQGGTNYGYTF
>TRBV7-2|TRBD1|few|TRBJ1-3
TGTGCCAGCAGCCCGACAGGGTCACGAAACACCATATATTTT
CASSPTGSRNTIYF
>TRBV7-2|-|-|TRBJ2-1
TGTGCCACCACTGGGAGCTCCTACAATGAGCAGTTCTTC
CATTGSSYNEQFF
>TRBV18|-|-|TRBJ2-7
TGTGCCAGCTCACCAGGTGGAAACGAGCAGTACTTC
CASSPGGNEQYF
>TRBV28|-|-|TRBJ2-4
TGTGCCAGCAGTTTCGACGCCAAAAACATTCAGTACTTC
CASSFDAKNIQYF
>TRBV24-1|TRBD1|-|TRBJ2-6
TGTGCCACCAGTGATTCCAGGACAGGGTTGAGCTCTGGGGCCAACGTCCTGACTTTC
CATSDSRTGLSSGANVLTF
>TRBV20-1|-|-|TRBJ1-1
TGCAGTGCGGCCGGCAGCATGAACACTGAAGCTTTCTTT
CSAAGSMNTEAFF
>TRBV7-8|-|-|TRBJ1-1
TGTGCCAGCAGCCGCATTGACAGGAACACTGAAGCTTTCTTT
CASSRIDRNTEAFF
>TRBV20-1|-|-|TRBJ2-3
TGCAGTGCTAAGTGGGGTGGGAGCACAGATACGCAGTATTTT
CSAKWGGSTDTQYF
>TRBV29-1|TRBD2|-|TRBJ2-3
TGCAGCGTGGAGCGGGGGCGCACAGATACGCAGTATTTT
CSVERGRTDTQYF
>TRBV2|TRBD1|-|TRBJ1-5
TGTGCCAGCAGTGGGGGTCCGGGACAGATTAGCAATCAGCCCCAGCATTTT
CASSGGPGQISNQPQHF
>TRBV3-1|-|-|TRBJ1-3
TGTGCCAGCAGCCAAGAAGGTACCTCTGGAAACACCATATATTTT
CASSQEGTSGNTIYF
>TRBV2|-|-|TRBJ2-6
TGTGCCAGCAGTGAAATAACGAGGATCTCTGGGGCCAACGTCCTGACTTTC
CASSEITRISGANVLTF
>TRBV27|-|-|TRBJ2-6
TGTGCCAGCAGTCCCGGGAGAGCCTCTGGGGCCAACGTCCTGACTTTC
CASSPGRASGANVLTF
>TRBV7-8|-|-|TRBJ1-5
TGTGCCAGCAGCATTAATCAGCCCCAGCATTTT
CASSINQPQHF
>TRBV30|-|-|TRBJ2-6
TGTGCCTGGAGTGTATTAAGGACAGTGCCTGGGGCCAACGTCCTGACTTTC
CAWSVLRTVPGANVLTF
>TRBV10-2|-|-|TRBJ1-2
TGCGCCAGCAGTGAGTCGTGGACAGCCTTCCGTCCTGGCTACACCTTC
CASSESWTAFRPGYTF
>TRBV12-3/TRBV12-4|-|-|TRBJ2-4
TGTGCCAGCAGTTCTCGCGGAGTAGCCAAAAACATTCAGTACTTC
CASSSRGVAKNIQYF
>TRBV20-1|TRBD1|once|TRBJ1-1
TGCAGTGCTAGGTCCCGGGACAGGGACACTGAAGCTTTCTTT
CSARSRDRDTEAFF
>TRBV2|TRBD2|-|TRBJ2-5
TGTGCCAGCAGTGGGTCATGGACTAGCACAGAGACCCAGTACTTC
CASSGSWTSTETQYF
>TRBV29-1|-|-|TRBJ2-2
TGCAGCGCTCACGTCACCGGGGAGCTGTTTTTT
CSAHVTGELFF
>TRBV15|-|-|TRBJ1-4
TGTGCCACCGGGCAAACCGGGGAAAAACTGTTTTTT
CATGQTGEKLFF
>TRBV7-3|-|few|TRBJ1-1
TGTGCCAGCAGCCCCGGGTCGAACACTGAAGCTTTCTTT
CASSPGSNTEAFF
>TRBV30|-|-|TRBJ1-5
TGTGCCTGGAGTGCCCCCTCCTCATGGAATCAGCCCCAGCATTTT
CAWSAPSSWNQPQHF
>TRBV29-1|TRBD2|-|TRBJ2-3
TGCAGCGGTGAGACTAGCCTGGATACGCAGTATTTT
CSGETSLDTQYF
>TRBV30|-|-|TRBJ2-3
TGTGCCTGGGGGCATGCTAGCACGCAGTATTTT
CAWGHASTQYF
>TRBV20-1|-|-|TRBJ1-2
TGCAGTGCTGGGACATCTAACTATGGCTACACCTTC
CSAGTSNYGYTF
>TRBV12-3/TRBV12-4|TRBD2|once|TRBJ2-1
TGTGCCAGCAGCTCCCGGACTAGCGGGTACAATGAGCAGTTCTTC
CASSSRTSGYNEQFF
>TRBV3-1|-|-|TRBJ2-1
TGTGCCAGCAGCCAAGATCGGTCTATACGGGGGAAGAACAATGAGCAGTTCTTC
CASSQDRSIRGKNNEQFF
>TRBV5-4|-|-|TRBJ1-5
TGTGCCAGCAGCCTCCACCAGCCCCAGCATTTT
CASSLHQPQHF
>TRBV7-2|-|-|TRBJ1-1
TGTGCCAGCAGCTTAGGTCCGGCCGGTAGGACTGAAGCTTTCTTT
CASSLGPAGRTEAFF
>TRBV20-1|TRBD2|-|TRBJ2-1
TGCAGTGCTACCCCGACTAGCGGGGGCAACGGACAGTTCTTC
CSATPTSGGNGQFF
>TRBV12-3/TRBV12-4|-|few|TRBJ2-3
TGTGCCAGCAGTTTAGACGGGGGCTTTTCAGATACGCAGTATTTT
CASSLDGGFSDTQYF
>TRBV3-1|-|once|TRBJ1-2
TGTGCCAGCAGCCAAGATTGGGGAGGTGGCTACACCTTC
CASSQDWGGGYTF
>TRBV2|TRBD2|-|TRBJ2-7
TGTGCCAGCACGGGGACTAGACCCTACGAGCAGTACTTC
CASTGTRPYEQYF
>TRBV11-1|-|-|TRBJ2-3
TGTGCCAGCAGCTTAGAGGCCTATCCAGATACGCAGTATTTT
CASSLEAYPDTQYF
>TRBV13|TRBD1|-|TRBJ2-1
TGTGCCAGCAGCCCCGGACAGGGCCTCGGGTCGATGCAGTTCTTC
CASSPGQGLGSMQFF